This entry concerns a single T cell receptor (beta chain). Its antigen is not yet known. The sample holds no much larger clone one base away, and base qualities are not on file. The CDR3 regions of human TCRbeta chains were analyzed by immunosequencing. The original pipeline was this. TCRs in the repertoires were matched against a reference library of SARS-CoV-2-specific TCRs that had been generated with the MIRA antigen-specificity platform. Breadth was defined as the fraction of unique TCRs that were SARS-CoV-2-associated. Depth was defined as the fraction of total T cells that were SARS-CoV-2-associated. Using the MIRA data, every spike-specific TCR was mapped to the spike region that the TCR reacted to and assigned to either a CD4 or a CD8 class. Log10-transformed breadth and depth values were compared by one-way ANOVA with Sidak's multiple comparisons tests. Here the immuneACCESS table is served through TCRdb, limited to in-frame sequences with V and J called. Missing clones are a known gap in these copies; in checked studies unresolved V genes cover under half, and the rest lacks a known reason. V and J calls and clone size are copied from that table; D and trimming were computed from the DNA. Across this sample there are some 180,000 clones, with about 92% seen only once. The ten largest clones capture 3.5% to 4% of the sample.

The sample comes from a study of T cell responses to AZD1222 COVID-19 vaccine (dated by TCRdb to the early 2020s). Background on the whole study: A total of 233 trial participants underwent TCR sequencing, of whom approximately 210 received two doses of AZD1222 and about 25 received two doses of the MenACWY control vaccine. Enrollment into the trials was organized by age into subgroups of 18-55, 56-69 and 70-plus years, and those subgroups contained roughly 150, 30 and 60 TCR-sequenced participants, respectively. Results and caveats for the whole study, not just this receptor: Because no day 14 peak-response samples were available, the repertoires could be characterized only after the peak T cell response. Vaccine-associated CD4 TCRs spanned the whole spike protein, with dominant responses in regions 160-218 and 743-854. Only a handful of AZD1222 recipients were SARS-CoV-2 seropositive at baseline, limiting conclusions about previously exposed vaccinees. The 56-69-year group was small, and its depth increase did not reach significance, likely because of low power. A significant rise in spike-specific TCR breadth and depth was observed after two AZD1222 doses relative to day 0 and relative to MenACWY recipients. Participants were mostly white British and included more females than males, and it was suggested by the authors that clonal diversity may have been underestimated. Reportedly, close to half of the unique spike-specific TCRs recognized epitopes lying outside the regions that are mutated in the B.1.351 and B.1.1.7 variants.

The time point label, read with the paper, signifies: about 28 days (+/-7) after the second vaccine dose. According to the study, the label for this sample's treatment or condition signals: meningococcal conjugate vaccine given as trial control. The vaccinee samples were drawn from two UK trials, COV001 and COV002, one of which was a single-blind randomized controlled phase 2/3 trial testing AZD1222 (ChAdOx1 nCoV-19) in healthy adults. For TCRbeta chain sequencing, PBMC samples from trial participants were taken at day 0 and at day 28 after the second dose. This sample comprised peripheral blood, obtained 28 days after the second dose of the MenACWY control vaccine. The origin of this receptor is an adult who received the MenACWY meningococcal vaccine as a control.

The sequenced DNA is TGTGCCAGCAGCCAAGGAGTCCAGGGGAGGTACGAGCAGTACTTC. This yields the protein CASSQGVQGRYEQYF. The rearrangement combines TRBV3-1 (or the pseudogene TRBV3-2) with TRBJ2-7; the D gene assignment is perhaps TRBD1 or TRBD2, with each matching 6 bases. The CDR3, cysteine through phenylalanine, is 15 amino acids long. Only CDR3 DNA remains: 45 bases, in frame from the first base. V is pared back by 1 base and J by 4 bases, with 14 bases lying between the germline termini. Based on the germline V gene (reference sequence), the CDR1 and CDR2 sequences are LGHDT and YNNKEL.